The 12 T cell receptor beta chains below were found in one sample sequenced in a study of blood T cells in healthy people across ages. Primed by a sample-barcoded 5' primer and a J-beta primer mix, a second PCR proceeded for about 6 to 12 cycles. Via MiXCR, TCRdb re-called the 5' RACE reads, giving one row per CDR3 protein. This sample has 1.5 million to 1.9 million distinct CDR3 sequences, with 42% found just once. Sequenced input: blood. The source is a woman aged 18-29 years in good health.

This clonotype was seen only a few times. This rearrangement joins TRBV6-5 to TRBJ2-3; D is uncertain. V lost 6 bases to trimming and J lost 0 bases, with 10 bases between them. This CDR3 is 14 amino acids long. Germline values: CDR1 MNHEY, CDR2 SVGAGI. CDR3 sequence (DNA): TGTGCCAGCAGCCTTACGCATAGCACAGATACGCAGTATTTT. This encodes CASSLTHSTDTQYF.

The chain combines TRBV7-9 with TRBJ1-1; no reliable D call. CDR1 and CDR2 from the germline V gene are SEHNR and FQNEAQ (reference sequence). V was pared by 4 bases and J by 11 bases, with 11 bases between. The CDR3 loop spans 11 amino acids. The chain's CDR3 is CASSYNTGAFF. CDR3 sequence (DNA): TGTGCCAGCAGCTACAACACCGGGGCTTTCTTT.

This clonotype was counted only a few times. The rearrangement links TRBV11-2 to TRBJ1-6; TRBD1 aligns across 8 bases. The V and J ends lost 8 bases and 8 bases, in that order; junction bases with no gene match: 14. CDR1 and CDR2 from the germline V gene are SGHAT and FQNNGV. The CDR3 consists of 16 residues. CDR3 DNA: TGTGCCAGCGGCCCCAGTTGGCAGGGGGCGCATTCACCCCTCCACTTT. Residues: CASGPSWQGAHSPLHF.

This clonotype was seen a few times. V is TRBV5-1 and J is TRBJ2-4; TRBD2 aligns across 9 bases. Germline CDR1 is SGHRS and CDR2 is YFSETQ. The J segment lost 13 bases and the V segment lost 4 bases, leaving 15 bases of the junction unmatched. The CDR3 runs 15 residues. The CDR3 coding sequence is TGCGCCAGCAGCCCCCCGACTAGCGGAACCGGGGAGCAGTACTTC. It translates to CASSPPTSGTGEQYF.

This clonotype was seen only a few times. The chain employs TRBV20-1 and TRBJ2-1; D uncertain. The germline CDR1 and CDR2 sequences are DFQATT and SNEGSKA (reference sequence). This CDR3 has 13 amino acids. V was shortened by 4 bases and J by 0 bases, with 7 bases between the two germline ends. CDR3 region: CSATSFSYNEQFF. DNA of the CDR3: TGCAGTGCTACCAGCTTCTCCTACAATGAGCAGTTCTTC.

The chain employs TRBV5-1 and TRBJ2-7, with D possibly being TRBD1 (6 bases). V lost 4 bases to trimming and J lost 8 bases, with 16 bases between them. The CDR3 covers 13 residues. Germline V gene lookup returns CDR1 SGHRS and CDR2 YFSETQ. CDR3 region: CASSRWTDEQQYF. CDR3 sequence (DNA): TGCGCCAGCAGCAGATGGACAGACGAACAGCAGTACTTC.

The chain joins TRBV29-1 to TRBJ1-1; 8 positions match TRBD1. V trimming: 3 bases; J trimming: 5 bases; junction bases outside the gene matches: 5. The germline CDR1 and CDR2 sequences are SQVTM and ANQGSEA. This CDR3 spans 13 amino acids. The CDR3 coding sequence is TGCAGCGTTGAGAGCCAGGGGGCGACTGAAGCTTTCTTT. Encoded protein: CSVESQGATEAFF.

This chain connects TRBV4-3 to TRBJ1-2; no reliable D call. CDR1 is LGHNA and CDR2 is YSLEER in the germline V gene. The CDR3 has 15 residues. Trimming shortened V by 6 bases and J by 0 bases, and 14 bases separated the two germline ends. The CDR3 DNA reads TGCGCCAGCAGGCCCAGGACTGCCTCTAACTATGGCTACACCTTC. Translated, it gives CASRPRTASNYGYTF.

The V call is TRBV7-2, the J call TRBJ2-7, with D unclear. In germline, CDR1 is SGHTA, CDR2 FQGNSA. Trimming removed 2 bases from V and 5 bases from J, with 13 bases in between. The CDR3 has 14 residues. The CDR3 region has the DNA TGTGCCAGCAGCTTATGGCTGGAGTATAACGAGCAGTACTTC. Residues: CASSLWLEYNEQYF.

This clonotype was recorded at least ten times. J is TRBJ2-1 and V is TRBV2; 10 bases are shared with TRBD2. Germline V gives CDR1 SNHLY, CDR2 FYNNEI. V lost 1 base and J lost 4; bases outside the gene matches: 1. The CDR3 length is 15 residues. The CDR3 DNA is TGTGCCAGCAGTGAAGGGACTAGCGGTTACAATGAGCAGTTCTTC. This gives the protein CASSEGTSGYNEQFF. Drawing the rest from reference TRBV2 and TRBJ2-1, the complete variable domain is EPEVTQTPSHQVTQMGQEVILRCVPISNHLYFYWYRQILGQKVEFLVSFYNNEISEKSEIFDDQFSVERPDGSNFTLKIRSTKLEDSAMYFCASSEGTSGYNEQFFGPGTRLTVL.

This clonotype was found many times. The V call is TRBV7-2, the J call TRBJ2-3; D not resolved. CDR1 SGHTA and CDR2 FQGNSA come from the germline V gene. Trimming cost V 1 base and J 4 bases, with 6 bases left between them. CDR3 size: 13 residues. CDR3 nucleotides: TGTGCCAGCAGCTTAGAGAGGTCAGATACGCAGTATTTT. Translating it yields CASSLERSDTQYF. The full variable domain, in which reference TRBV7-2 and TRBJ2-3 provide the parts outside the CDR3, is GAGVSQSPSNKVTEKGKDVELRCDPISGHTALYWYRQSLGQGLEFLIYFQGNSAPDKSGLPSDRFSAERTGGSVSTLTIQRTQQEDSAVYLCASSLERSDTQYFGPGTRLTVL.

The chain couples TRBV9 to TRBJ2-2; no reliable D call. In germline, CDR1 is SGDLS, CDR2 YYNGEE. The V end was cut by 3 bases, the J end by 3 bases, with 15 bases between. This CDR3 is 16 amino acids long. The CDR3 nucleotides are TGTGCCAGCAGCGCCCGGGCCAACACCGACACCGGGGAGCTGTTTTTT. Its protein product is CASSARANTDTGELFF.